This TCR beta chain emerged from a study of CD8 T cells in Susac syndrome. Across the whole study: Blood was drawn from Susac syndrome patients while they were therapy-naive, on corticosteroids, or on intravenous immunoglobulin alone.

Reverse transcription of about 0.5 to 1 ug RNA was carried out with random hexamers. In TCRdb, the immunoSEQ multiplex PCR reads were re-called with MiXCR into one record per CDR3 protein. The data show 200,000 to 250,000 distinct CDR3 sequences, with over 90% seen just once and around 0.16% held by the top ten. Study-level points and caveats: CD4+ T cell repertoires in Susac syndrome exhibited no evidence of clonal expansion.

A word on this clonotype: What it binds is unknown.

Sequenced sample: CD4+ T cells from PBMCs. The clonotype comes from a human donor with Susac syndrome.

The CDR3 nucleotides read TGTGCCAGCAGCCCGGGGGTATCATTTTATGGCTACACCTTC. This encodes CASSPGVSFYGYTF. The chain joins TRBV11-2 to TRBJ1-2; D perhaps matches TRBD1 (5 bases). Germline V gives CDR1 SGHAT, CDR2 FQNNGV. Trimming pared 5 bases from V and 5 bases from J, leaving 15 bases between. This CDR3 contains 14 residues.